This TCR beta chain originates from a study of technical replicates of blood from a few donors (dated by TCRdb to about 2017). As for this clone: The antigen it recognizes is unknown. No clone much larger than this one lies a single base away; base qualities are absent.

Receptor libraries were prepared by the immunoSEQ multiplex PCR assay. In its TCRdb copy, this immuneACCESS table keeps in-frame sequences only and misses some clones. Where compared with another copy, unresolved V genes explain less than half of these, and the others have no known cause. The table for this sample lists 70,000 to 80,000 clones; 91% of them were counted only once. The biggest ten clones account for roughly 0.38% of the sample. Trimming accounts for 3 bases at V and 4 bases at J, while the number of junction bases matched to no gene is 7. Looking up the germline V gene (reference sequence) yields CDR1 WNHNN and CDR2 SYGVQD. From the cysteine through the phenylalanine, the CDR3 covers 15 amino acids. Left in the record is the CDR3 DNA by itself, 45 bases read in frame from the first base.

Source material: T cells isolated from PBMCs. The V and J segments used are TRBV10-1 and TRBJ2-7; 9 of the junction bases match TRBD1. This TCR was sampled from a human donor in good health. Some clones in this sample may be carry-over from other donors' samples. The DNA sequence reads TGCGCCAGCAGTGACTCCGGGACAGGGCTGTACGAGCAGTACTTC. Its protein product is CASSDSGTGLYEQYF.